This TCR beta chain stems from a study of beta chain features in type 1 diabetes. Study-wide results and caveats: Among patients, naive, central memory and Treg TCRB repertoires appeared more similar than among healthy donors.

Investigators reverse transcribed all isolated RNA, so they sequenced expressed TCRB transcripts. Only in-frame clones appear in the TCRdb table, and some are missing; sequencing was by immunoSEQ multiplex PCR. The sample contains hundreds of thousands of clones, around 9.6% of which appear only once. V lost 4 bases and J lost 6; bases outside the gene matches: 9. The CDR3 spans 15 residues. The germline gives CDR1 SGHDN, CDR2 FVKESK. This clone occurred a few times. What it binds is unknown. This sequence was found in a woman younger than 35 in good health. The material sequenced was naive CD4+ T cells from blood. This chain joins TRBV14 and TRBJ2-4, with 7 bases lining up with TRBD1. The CDR3 nucleotides read TGTGCCAGCAGCCGTAAGACAGGGAGCCGAAACATTCAGTACTTC. Translated, it gives CASSRKTGSRNIQYF.